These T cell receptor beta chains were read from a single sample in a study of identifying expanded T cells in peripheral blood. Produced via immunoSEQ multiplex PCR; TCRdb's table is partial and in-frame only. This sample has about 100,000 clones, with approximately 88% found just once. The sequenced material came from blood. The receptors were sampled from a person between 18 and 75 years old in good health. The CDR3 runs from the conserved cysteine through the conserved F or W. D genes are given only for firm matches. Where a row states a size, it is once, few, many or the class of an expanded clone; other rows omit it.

TGTGCCAGCAGCACAGGCGTCCAAGAGACCCAGTACTTC | CASSTGVQETQYF | . | . | TRBJ2-5 | TRBV6-1
TGTGCCTGGGCTTTAGGGGCTAATGAAAAACTGTTTTTT | CAWALGANEKLFF | . | . | TRBJ1-4 | TRBV30
TGTGCCAGCAGTGTGTCGGGACCCACCTACGAGCAGTACTTC | CASSVSGPTYEQYF | . | . | TRBJ2-7 | TRBV28
TGTGCCAGCAGTGTACTGAAGAAGACCCAGTACTTC | CASSVLKKTQYF | . | few | TRBJ2-5 | TRBV2
TGTGCCAGCAGCTTAGCCGACGGAAACACCATATATTTT | CASSLADGNTIYF | . | once | TRBJ1-3 | TRBV7-6
TGTGCCAGCAGTCCCAGTTACACTGAAGCTTTCTTT | CASSPSYTEAFF | . | . | TRBJ1-1 | TRBV28
TGTGCCAGCAGCTTTAGGGAGGGATCCTACAATGAGCAGTTCTTC | CASSFREGSYNEQFF | TRBD2 | . | TRBJ2-1 | TRBV11-2
TGTGCAAGTCGCTTAGGAATTTTGAGATCTCTAGCTAACTATGGCTACACCTTC | CASRLGILRSLANYGYTF | . | . | TRBJ1-2 | TRBV12-2
TGCGCCAGCAGCTTGGACCCCCCACTGGGGGATACGCAGTATTTT | CASSLDPPLGDTQYF | . | . | TRBJ2-3 | TRBV5-1
TGTGCCAGCTCACCGAGCAGTTCCGATGAGCAGTTCTTC | CASSPSSSDEQFF | . | . | TRBJ2-1 | TRBV18
TGTGCCAGCAGGATAAAAGAGACCCAGTACTTC | CASRIKETQYF | . | . | TRBJ2-5 | TRBV7-8
TGTGCCATCAGCCCCGGGGGAGGGGCCAGTCAGCCCCAGCATTTT | CAISPGGGASQPQHF | . | . | TRBJ1-5 | TRBV10-3
TGCGCCAGCAGCCTGGACAGGAACAATGAGCAGTTCTTC | CASSLDRNNEQFF | TRBD1 | . | TRBJ2-1 | TRBV5-1
TGTGCCAGCAGCTTAAGTAGCGGTGAGCAGTTCTTC | CASSLSSGEQFF | . | . | TRBJ2-1 | TRBV7-9
TGTGCCAGCAGCCATGATGGGGGGCGTACTGGAAACACCATATATTTT | CASSHDGGRTGNTIYF | . | . | TRBJ1-3 | TRBV7-8
TGCGCCAGCAACCCCGACAGGGGTGGTGTACATGAGCAGTTCTTC | CASNPDRGGVHEQFF | TRBD1 | . | TRBJ2-1 | TRBV10-2
TGTGCCAGTGGGGACTACCGAAGCACAGATACGCAGTATTTT | CASGDYRSTDTQYF | TRBD2 | . | TRBJ2-3 | TRBV19
TGTGCCAGCAGCTTGGTCGGGACTACCTCAGATACGCAGTATTTT | CASSLVGTTSDTQYF | TRBD2 | . | TRBJ2-3 | TRBV5-4
TGTGCCACCAGCAGTTTCCAGGGGACTAATGAAAAACTGTTTTTT | CATSSFQGTNEKLFF | . | . | TRBJ1-4 | TRBV15
TGTGCCAGCAGTGAAGAGAGTCCCCAAGCTTTCTTT | CASSEESPQAFF | . | once | TRBJ1-1 | TRBV2
TGTGCCAGCTCACCACAGGACACCGGGGAGCTGTTTTTT | CASSPQDTGELFF | . | . | TRBJ2-2 | TRBV18
TGTGCCAGCAGTTCGGCTACGACGGGTGAAAAACTGTTTTTT | CASSSATTGEKLFF | . | . | TRBJ1-4 | TRBV6-5
TGTGCCAGCAGCTTGTTTGATTCGGACTACAATGAGCAGTTCTTC | CASSLFDSDYNEQFF | . | . | TRBJ2-1 | TRBV5-4
TGTGCCAGCAGCCCTGCCCGGGACAGGGGTTCACCCCTCCACTTT | CASSPARDRGSPLHF | TRBD1 | . | TRBJ1-6 | TRBV5-4
TGTGCCTGGAATTCGGGGGACCTCTCGTACGAGCAGTACTTC | CAWNSGDLSYEQYF | . | . | TRBJ2-7 | TRBV30
TGTGCCAGCAGTCTACAGGGGGATCAGCCCCAGCATTTT | CASSLQGDQPQHF | TRBD1 | . | TRBJ1-5 | TRBV6-5
TGTGCCAGTAATCAGCGGGGCGGGTCAGATACGCAGTATTTT | CASNQRGGSDTQYF | TRBD2 | . | TRBJ2-3 | TRBV19
TGTGCCAGCAGCTTAGATGCCAGGGGGTTAGGTAACTATGGCTACACCTTC | CASSLDARGLGNYGYTF | TRBD1 | few | TRBJ1-2 | TRBV7-2
TGTGCCAGCAGAGCGGGACCGCTAGGTATAAACGAGCAGTACTTC | CASRAGPLGINEQYF | TRBD2 | . | TRBJ2-7 | TRBV6-1
TGCGCCAGCAGCCAAGAATATGATAGGAGGGTCTATGGCTACACCTTC | CASSQEYDRRVYGYTF | . | . | TRBJ1-2 | TRBV4-3
TGCGCCAGCAGCCAACAGGAAGCCGGGACAGGGGTTGGAGATACGCAGTATTTT | CASSQQEAGTGVGDTQYF | TRBD1 | . | TRBJ2-3 | TRBV4-3
TGCGCCAGCAGCTTGGTGACTTCGGACTATGGCTACACCTTC | CASSLVTSDYGYTF | . | few | TRBJ1-2 | TRBV5-1